The subject of this entry is one T cell receptor (beta chain). The antigen is undetermined. This specimen belongs to a study of shared clonotypes between healthy human individuals. Germline CDR1 and CDR2: MNHEY and SMNVEV (reference sequence). The CDR3 has 15 residues. Produced via immunoSEQ multiplex PCR; TCRdb's table is partial and in-frame only. The sample has about 610,000 clones; about 96% are singletons. Study-level points and caveats: Generation of non-shared clonotypes was less probable than generation of clonotypes shared by all four donors. Among donors, the sharing of clonotypes was expected to be influenced by sequencing depth.

Terminally differentiated effector memory CD45RA+ cells were excluded by CCR7 positive selection of CD45RO-negative cells. Healthy HIV-negative adults without recent acute infections or vaccinations served as donors. The study drew all its donors from Caucasian adults living in Nashville, Tennessee. Sequences were obtained from naive CD8+ T cells sorted from blood. The rearrangement uses TRBV27 and TRBJ2-5; TRBD1 is a possible D gene (6 bases). The better agreement between TRBJ2-7 and the DNA end casts doubt on the J call. The sequence derives from a woman aged 25 to 45 in good health. The CDR3 bases are TGTGCCAGCAGTTTTGAGGACAGTACTTCCTACGAGCAGTACTTC. This encodes CASSFEDSTSYEQYF.